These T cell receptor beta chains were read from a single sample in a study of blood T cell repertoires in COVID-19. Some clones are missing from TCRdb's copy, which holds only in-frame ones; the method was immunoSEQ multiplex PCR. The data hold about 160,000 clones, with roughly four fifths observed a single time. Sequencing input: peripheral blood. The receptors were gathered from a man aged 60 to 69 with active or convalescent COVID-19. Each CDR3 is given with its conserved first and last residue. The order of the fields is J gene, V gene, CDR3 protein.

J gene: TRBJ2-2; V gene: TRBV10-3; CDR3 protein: CASASKGAEGTGELFF
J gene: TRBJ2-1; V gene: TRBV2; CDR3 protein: CASRSSGTKYNEQFF
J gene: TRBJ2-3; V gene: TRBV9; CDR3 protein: CASSVARGATDTQYF
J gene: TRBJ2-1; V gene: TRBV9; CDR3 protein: CASSASRTSGYNEQFF
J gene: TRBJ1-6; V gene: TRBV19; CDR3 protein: CASSIAGQGAGNSPLHF
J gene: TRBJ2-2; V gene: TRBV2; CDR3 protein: CASREALHANTGELFF
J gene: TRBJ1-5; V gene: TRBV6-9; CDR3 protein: CASSYGQVLGNQPQHF
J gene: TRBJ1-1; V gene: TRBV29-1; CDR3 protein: CSVDNRGLTEAFF
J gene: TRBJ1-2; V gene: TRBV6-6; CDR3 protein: CASSSQGTYGYTF
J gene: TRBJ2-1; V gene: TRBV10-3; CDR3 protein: CAIRGTGSKSYNEQFF
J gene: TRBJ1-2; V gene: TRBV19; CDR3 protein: CASSVRQGSGYTF
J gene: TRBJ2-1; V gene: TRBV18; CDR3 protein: CASSPPGSGGYYNEQFF
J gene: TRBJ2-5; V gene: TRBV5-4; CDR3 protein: CASSDQRGGGWETQYF
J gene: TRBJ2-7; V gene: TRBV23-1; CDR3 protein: CASRPAAVKYF
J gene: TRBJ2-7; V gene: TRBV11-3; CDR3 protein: CASSIGQGNHEQYF
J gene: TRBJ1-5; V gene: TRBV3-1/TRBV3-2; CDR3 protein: CASSQGQFHQPQHF
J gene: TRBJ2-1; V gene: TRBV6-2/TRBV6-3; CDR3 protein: CASRPSGGPYNEQFF
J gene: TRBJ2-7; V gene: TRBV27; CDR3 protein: CASRNRGVAYEQYF
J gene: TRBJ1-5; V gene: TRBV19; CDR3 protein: CASSRLDNQPQHF